The 4 T cell receptor delta chains below come from one sample, sequenced in a study of gamma-delta chains in newborns, infants, children. TCRdb called clones anew from the reads with CATT. This table holds 4,800 or so delta-chain clones, around 40% found once. Material for sequencing was blood. The receptors were sampled from a child who received the measles vaccine.

This clone has more than one count but fewer than ten. The genes are TRDV1 and TRDJ1; TRDD3 agrees at 9 bases. Germline V gives CDR1 TSWWSYY, CDR2 QGS. J was trimmed by 0 bases and V by 2 bases; bases with no gene match: 7. There are 17 residues in the CDR3. The CDR3 sequence is CALGECTGGIYTDKLIF. The DNA of the CDR3 is TGTGCTCTTGGGGAATGTACTGGGGGAATATACACCGATAAACTCATCTTT.

The genes are TRDV3 and TRDJ3, with TRDD3 matching over 13 bases. This CDR3 contains 25 residues. V dropped 3 bases and J dropped 0; count of bases not matched to a gene: 26. Germline V lookup: CDR1 TVYSNPD, CDR2 GDNSRS (reference sequence). The CDR3 DNA sequence: TGTGCCTTACGAAAGACGGTGCCGTACTGGGGGATACGCCCATCGAGCTCCTGGGACACCCGACAGATGTTTTTC. As protein: CALRKTVPYWGIRPSSSWDTRQMFF.

This clone was counted between two and nine times. This chain connects TRDV1 to TRDJ1; 7 bases align to TRDD3. Germline CDR1 TSWWSYY, CDR2 QGS. The CDR3 totals 25 residues. V shed 0 bases and J 0 bases; nucleotides not matched to a gene: 31. The CDR3 region is CALGELQAYSNPSGYVVQYTDKLIF. The CDR3 nucleotides read TGTGCTCTTGGGGAACTTCAGGCCTATAGTAATCCTAGTGGATACGTCGTTCAGTACACCGATAAACTCATCTTT.

This clone is labeled as large (0.1 to 1%). The chain recombines TRDV1 with TRDJ1; a possible D gene is TRDD2 (6 bases). CDR1 is TSWWSYY and CDR2 is QGS in the germline V gene. The CDR3 is made up of 19 amino acids. Trimming removed 1 base from V and 3 bases from J, with 24 bases in between. The CDR3 loop reads CALGEPRFLRVSGADKLIF. In DNA form, the CDR3 reads TGTGCTCTTGGGGAACCCCGGTTCCTAAGGGTATCTGGTGCCGATAAACTCATCTTT.